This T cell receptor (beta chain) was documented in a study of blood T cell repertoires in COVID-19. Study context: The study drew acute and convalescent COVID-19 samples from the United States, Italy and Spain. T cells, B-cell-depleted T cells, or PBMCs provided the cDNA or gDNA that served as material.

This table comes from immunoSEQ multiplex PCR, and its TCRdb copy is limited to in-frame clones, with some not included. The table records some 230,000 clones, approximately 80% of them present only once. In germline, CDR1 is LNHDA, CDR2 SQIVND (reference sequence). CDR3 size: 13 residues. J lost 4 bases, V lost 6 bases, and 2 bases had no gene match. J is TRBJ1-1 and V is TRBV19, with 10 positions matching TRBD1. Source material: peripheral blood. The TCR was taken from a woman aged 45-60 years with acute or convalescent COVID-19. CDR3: CASRDRGSTEAFF. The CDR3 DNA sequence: TGTGCCAGTAGGGACAGGGGGAGCACTGAAGCTTTCTTT.